Each of the 10 T cell receptor beta chains below was sequenced from the same sample in a study of graft-versus-host responses after intestinal transplantation (dated by TCRdb to the early 2020s). Taken with the paper, the label for time point translates to: cells obtained before transplantation from donor or recipient. In the mixed lymphocyte reactions, approximately 200,000 CFSE-labeled pre-transplant responders were plated with approximately 200,000 irradiated violet-dye-labeled stimulators and cultured for 5 to 7 days. The library came from the immunoSEQ multiplex PCR assay. Entries here come from immuneACCESS through TCRdb and include only in-frame sequences with V and J called. Some clones fail to appear in such tables; in the studies checked, an unresolved V gene covers under half of the shortfall, and the cause of the remainder is unknown. In this sample the table shows thousands of clones, approximately 40% of which occur a single time. The ten top clones hold 6.4% of the sample.

Source: alloreactive CD8+ T cells from a mixed lymphocyte reaction culture, taken before transplantation. In light of the paper, this sample's cell subset or site label describes: CFSE-low proliferating T cells sorted from roughly six-day pre-transplant mixed lymphocyte reaction (GvH or HvG direction). Receptors originate from a human patient who was an organ donor for intestinal transplantation.

The chain carries TRBV27 and TRBJ2-7; 9 nucleotides agree with TRBD1. The V gene end was trimmed by 10 bases and the J gene end by 3 bases; junction bases not matched to a gene: 7. Germline V gene data show CDR1 as MNHEY and CDR2 as SMNVEV (reference sequence). The CDR3 length is 13 residues. The CDR3 spells CATGQGPDYEQYF. CDR3 sequence (DNA): TGTGCCACGGGACAGGGCCCAGACTACGAGCAGTACTTC.

The chain recombines TRBV23-1 with TRBJ2-7; TRBD1 matches at 7 bases. TRBV23-1 is filed as an ORF, its function uncertain. After removal of 8 bases from V and 2 bases from J, the junction contained 9 bases not matched to a gene. The CDR3 runs 14 residues. CDR3 in amino acids: CASSLQGIPYEQYF. Here the CDR3 DNA reads TGCGCCAGCTCACTACAGGGGATCCCCTACGAGCAGTACTTC.

The chain couples TRBV2 to TRBJ1-4; 9 positions agree with TRBD1. J was trimmed by 8 bases and V by 7 bases; bases with no gene match: 5. This CDR3 is built from 13 residues. From germline, CDR1 is SNHLY and CDR2 FYNNEI. The CDR3, as DNA: TGTGCCAGCAACAGGGGGCGAAGAGAAAAACTGTTTTTT. Amino acids: CASNRGRREKLFF. Looking up the rest from reference TRBV2 and TRBJ1-4 gives the full variable domain: EPEVTQTPSHQVTQMGQEVILRCVPISNHLYFYWYRQILGQKVEFLVSFYNNEISEKSEIFDDQFSVERPDGSNFTLKIRSTKLEDSAMYFCASNRGRREKLFFGSGTQLSVL.

This chain links TRBV30 with TRBJ1-4; no clear D. V lost 3 bases and J lost 12, with 11 bases in between. This CDR3 contains 11 residues. Germline V gene lookup returns CDR1 GTSNPN and CDR2 SVGIG (reference sequence). The CDR3 bases are TGTGCCTGGAGCTTAGGTGCGGAACTGTTTTTT. This gives the protein CAWSLGAELFF.

The V call is TRBV7-8, the J call TRBJ2-1, with D perhaps matching TRBD2 (6 bases). The CDR3 sequence is 14 residues long. Trimming cost V 3 bases and J 2 bases, with 8 bases left between them. Germline CDR1 reads SGHVS; CDR2 reads FQNEAQ. CDR3 residues: CASSFGGAYNEQFF. The CDR3 coding sequence is TGTGCCAGCAGCTTCGGCGGGGCCTACAATGAGCAGTTCTTC.

This CDR3 reads CASSESPQGADTGELFF. The CDR3 DNA is TGTGCCAGCAGTGAATCCCCGCAGGGGGCTGACACCGGGGAGCTGTTTTTT. The chain uses TRBV6-1 and TRBJ2-2, with TRBD1 matching 8 bases. The CDR3 is 17 residues long. Trimming removed 2 bases from V and 3 bases from J; junction bases left unmatched: 8. Germline values: CDR1 MNHNS, CDR2 SASEGT.

This clone was counted a few times. CDR3 sequence: CATFTGELFF. For the CDR3, the DNA is TGTGCCACTTTTACCGGGGAGCTGTTTTTT. This chain uses TRBV6-1 with TRBJ2-2; no clear D. Trimming removed 10 bases from V and 5 bases from J, with 5 bases in between. The CDR3 is 10 residues long. Germline loops: CDR1 MNHNS, CDR2 SASEGT.

Only a few counts were recorded for this clone. The chain has TRBV28 and TRBJ2-7, with a weak D call TRBD1 (5 bases). Germline CDR1 MDHEN, CDR2 SYDVKM. This CDR3 is 15 amino acids long. The V end lost 2 bases, the J end lost 3 bases, and 14 bases lay between the germline ends. CDR3 amino acids: CASSLGSRVYYEQYF. The CDR3 DNA reads TGTGCCAGCAGTTTAGGTTCCAGGGTCTACTACGAGCAGTACTTC.

The genes are TRBV4-1 and TRBJ1-1; D ambiguous. The CDR3 sequence is 15 residues long. The V gene's germline CDR1 is MGHRA and CDR2 YSYEKL. V lost 1 base, J lost 0 bases, and 9 bases lay in between. CDR3 residues: CASSQVAGVNTEAFF. Written as DNA, the CDR3 is TGCGCCAGCAGCCAAGTGGCGGGAGTGAACACTGAAGCTTTCTTT.

V gene TRBV4-2 combines with J gene TRBJ2-6, with a weak D call TRBD1 (5 bases). The CDR3 has 16 amino acids. Trimming removed 6 bases from V and 3 bases from J, with 15 bases in between. Germline V gives CDR1 LGHNA, CDR2 YNFKEQ. DNA for the CDR3: TGTGCCAGCAGTCGACAGCCACTTCGTGGGGCCAACGTCCTGACTTTC. It is translated as CASSRQPLRGANVLTF.